These 18 T cell receptor beta chains were all obtained from the same sample, sequenced in a study of blood T cell repertoires in COVID-19 (dated by TCRdb to about 2020). Preparation of the library involved the immunoSEQ multiplex PCR assay. TCRdb re-hosts the immuneACCESS table, in-frame sequences only. Its copies lack some clones; in the studies checked, an unresolved V gene accounts for under half of them, and the cause for the rest is not known. The sample contains 150,000 to 200,000 clones, 86% of them found a single time. The top ten clonotypes cover more than 3% of the sample. The sample taken for sequencing was peripheral blood. The receptor set was obtained from a man in his sixties or seventies with acute or convalescent COVID-19.

V usage is TRBV7-8 and J usage is TRBJ1-4, with TRBD1 matching over 11 bases. V gave up 5 bases and J gave up 5 bases; unmatched junction bases: 4. This CDR3 contains 15 residues. Germline CDR1 is SGHVS and CDR2 is FQNEAQ. The CDR3 DNA is TGTGCCAGCAGCCCGCGGGACAGGGGGAATGAAAAACTGTTTTTT. It encodes CASSPRDRGNEKLFF.

The V gene is TRBV7-3, the J gene TRBJ2-1, with 10 bases that match TRBD2. V gave up 4 bases and J gave up 0 bases; unmatched junction bases: 12. This CDR3 comprises 19 residues. Germline CDR1 and CDR2: SGHTA and FQGTGA. The CDR3 protein is CASSSAGGRVFSSYNEQFF. The CDR3 DNA reads TGTGCCAGCAGCTCAGCGGGAGGGAGAGTATTTAGCTCCTACAATGAGCAGTTCTTC.

This clone is a singleton in its sample. The chain joins TRBV9 to TRBJ2-1; a weak D match, TRBD1 (6 bases). Trimming cost V 4 bases and J 1 base, with 15 bases left between them. Germline assignment: CDR1 SGDLS and CDR2 YYNGEE. There are 16 residues in the CDR3. The CDR3 coding sequence is TGTGCCAGCAGCCTACAGGGATACGGGTCCTACAATGAGCAGTTCTTC. It yields the protein CASSLQGYGSYNEQFF.

The chain couples TRBV20-1 to TRBJ1-3; 7 bases are shared with TRBD1. There are 14 residues in the CDR3. The germline gives CDR1 DFQATT, CDR2 SNEGSKA (reference sequence). Trimming at V came to 3 bases and at J to 1 base, leaving 3 bases not matched to a gene. The CDR3 sequence: CSASGTESGNTIYF. CDR3 DNA: TGCAGTGCTAGTGGGACAGAGTCTGGAAACACCATATATTTT.

The CDR3 here is CASSLSIPAGGPSGEQYF. CDR3 nucleotide sequence: TGTGCCAGCAGTTTATCGATTCCCGCGGGAGGGCCGTCGGGCGAGCAGTACTTC. The chain couples TRBV27 to TRBJ2-7; 9 bases map to TRBD2. CDR3 length: 18 residues. Trimming removed 0 bases from V and 6 bases from J; junction bases left unmatched: 15. CDR1 is MNHEY and CDR2 is SMNVEV in the germline V gene (reference sequence).

Only a few counts were recorded for this clone. The CDR3 DNA reads as TGTGCCAGCAGGCTACAGGGGGGGTATGGCTACACCTTC. Amino acid sequence: CASRLQGGYGYTF. This rearrangement joins TRBV6-5 to TRBJ1-2; 8 nucleotides line up with TRBD1. Trimming removed 6 bases from V and 5 bases from J; junction bases left unmatched: 5. The CDR3 loop spans 13 amino acids. The germline V gene has CDR1 MNHEY and CDR2 SVGAGI.

The chain combines TRBV27 with TRBJ2-1; 10 bases align to TRBD2. V was pared by 3 bases and J by 3 bases, with 5 bases of the junction left unmatched. Germline V gene lookup returns CDR1 MNHEY and CDR2 SMNVEV (reference sequence). The CDR3 loop spans 16 amino acids. CDR3 sequence reads: CASSFLAGVSYNEQFF. The CDR3 DNA is TGTGCCAGCAGTTTTCTAGCGGGAGTCAGCTACAATGAGCAGTTCTTC.

The chain has TRBV7-2 and TRBJ2-2; the D is unclear. Looked up from germline, CDR1 is SGHTA and CDR2 is FQGNSA. Trimming took 8 bases from V and 0 from J, leaving 10 bases between them. CDR3 length: 14 residues. The CDR3 is CASWASANTGELFF. CDR3 in DNA: TGTGCCAGCTGGGCGTCCGCGAACACCGGGGAGCTGTTTTTT.

In this sample, this clone turned up once. The chain is built from TRBV19 and TRBJ1-5; D unresolved. From germline, CDR1 is LNHDA and CDR2 SQIVND (reference sequence). V gave up 4 bases and J gave up 7 bases, with 14 bases separating them. The length of the CDR3 is 14 residues. CDR3 bases: TGTGCCAGTAGTAGCCCCTGGAGTTTACAGCCCCAGCATTTT. Protein product: CASSSPWSLQPQHF.

This sequence joins TRBV28 and TRBJ1-2; tentative D call: TRBD1 (6 bases). The CDR3 loop spans 15 amino acids. Trimming stripped 4 bases from V and 7 bases from J, with 19 bases between. Per germline, CDR1 MDHEN and CDR2 SYDVKM. This chain's CDR3 is CASSSLGQSSGGYTF. The CDR3 bases are TGTGCCAGCAGTTCGTTGGGACAATCCTCGGGTGGCTACACCTTC.

This clone was detected only once. The chain combines TRBV10-1 with TRBJ2-1; D is undetermined. The CDR3 runs to 12 residues. Germline CDR1 WNHNN, CDR2 SYGVQD (reference sequence). The V gene lost 2 bases and the J gene lost 7 bases, with 6 bases spanning the gap. The CDR3 is CASSEGHNEQFF. In DNA, the CDR3 is TGCGCCAGCAGTGAGGGCCATAATGAGCAGTTCTTC.

Concerning this clone: The same CDR3 arises from other DNA sequences in this sample as well. The rearrangement uses TRBV5-1 and TRBJ1-6; 7 bases line up with TRBD1. Per the germline V gene, CDR1 is SGHRS and CDR2 is YFSETQ. V dropped 4 bases and J dropped 7; count of bases not matched to a gene: 5. The CDR3 runs 14 residues. In nucleotides, the CDR3 is TGCGCCAGCAGCCCGGGACAGCCAAATTCACCCCTCCACTTT. Residues: CASSPGQPNSPLHF.

V is TRBV4-1 and J is TRBJ2-7; TRBD2 might be the D (5 bases). The CDR3 totals 15 residues. V lost 1 base and J 7 bases, leaving 17 bases between the germline ends. Germline V CDR1 and CDR2: MGHRA, YSYEKL. The CDR3 DNA reads as TGCGCCAGCAGCCAAGGGTTCGGCTCCCCGGGAGAGCAGTACTTC. Protein product: CASSQGFGSPGEQYF.

This clone has just one count. The J gene is TRBJ1-1, the V gene TRBV7-8; D unresolved. This CDR3 comprises 13 residues. Germline CDR1 SGHVS, CDR2 FQNEAQ. Trimming cost V 5 bases and J 3 bases, with 10 bases left between them. The CDR3 loop reads CASSPGAYTEAFF. The CDR3 nucleotides are TGTGCCAGCAGCCCTGGAGCGTACACTGAAGCTTTCTTT. The whole variable domain, filled in from reference TRBV7-8 and TRBJ1-1, reads GAGVSQSPRYKVAKRGQDVALRCDPISGHVSLFWYQQALGQGPEFLTYFQNEAQLDKSGLPSDRFFAERPEGSVSTLKIQRTQQEDSAVYLCASSPGAYTEAFFGQGTRLTVV.

The J gene is TRBJ1-1, the V gene TRBV2; D remains unclear. The ends were cut back, 1 base at V and 1 base at J, with 10 bases in the middle. Germline CDR1 and CDR2: SNHLY and FYNNEI. The CDR3 is 15 residues long. CDR3 coding DNA: TGTGCCAGCAGTGAAGACACACCTCGGAACACTGAAGCTTTCTTT. This encodes CASSEDTPRNTEAFF.

This chain links TRBV4-1 with TRBJ2-2; 7 nucleotides line up with TRBD1. Germline trimming cut 3 bases from V and 5 bases from J; bases unmatched to any gene: 3. The CDR3 consists of 14 residues. Germline lookup yields CDR1 MGHRA and CDR2 YSYEKL. CDR3 in DNA: TGCGCCAGCAGCCAGCCACAGGGGACCGGGGAGCTGTTTTTT. Translating it yields CASSQPQGTGELFF.

V and J are TRBV5-5 and TRBJ2-1; tentative D call: TRBD2 (5 bases). The CDR3 contains 15 residues. The germline gives CDR1 SGHKS, CDR2 YYEKEE (reference sequence). With 0 bases removed from V and 0 bases from J, the gap between germline ends came to 7 bases. CDR3 DNA: TGTGCCAGCAGCTTGGGGAGCGGCTCCTACAATGAGCAGTTCTTC. As protein: CASSLGSGSYNEQFF.

This clone was seen just once. The V gene is TRBV5-5, the J gene TRBJ1-1; the match to TRBD1 covers 8 bases. Germline trimming cut 7 bases from V and 5 bases from J; bases unmatched to any gene: 10. The CDR3 contains 14 residues. Germline CDR1 is SGHKS and CDR2 is YYEKEE (reference sequence). The CDR3 DNA is TGTGCCAGCGGGCAGGGGGCCGTGGTAACTGAAGCTTTCTTT. Translating it yields CASGQGAVVTEAFF.